These 5 T cell receptor beta chains were all obtained from the same sample, sequenced in a study of blood T cell repertoires in COVID-19. Sequenced by immunoSEQ multiplex PCR; TCRdb stores in-frame clones only, minus some. This table has approximately 75,000 clones, around two thirds appearing once. Material: peripheral blood. Source of these receptors: a human donor with acute or convalescent COVID-19. The donor label of this sample is uncertain.

This clone appeared a few times. The CDR3 loop reads CASSLASGRGRTSFVNEQFF. CDR3 in DNA: TGTGCCAGCAGCTTAGCGAGCGGCAGGGGCCGGACTAGCTTTGTGAATGAGCAGTTCTTC. This chain uses TRBV7-6 with TRBJ2-1; TRBD2 agrees at 8 bases. With 0 bases clipped from V and 7 bases from J, the junction kept 20 bases outside the gene matches. The germline V gene encodes CDR1 SGHVS and CDR2 FNYEAQ. This CDR3 contains 20 residues.

The chain has TRBV7-9 and TRBJ2-2; D is possibly TRBD2 (5 bases). The CDR3 has 14 residues. Trimming removed 5 bases from V and 6 bases from J, with 13 bases in between. Germline V lookup: CDR1 SEHNR, CDR2 FQNEAQ (reference sequence). The CDR3 region is CASSGSGISGELFF. In DNA, the CDR3 is TGTGCCAGCAGCGGCTCCGGGATATCCGGGGAGCTGTTTTTT.

This chain links TRBV18 with TRBJ2-7; maybe TRBD2 (6 bases). Trimming shortened V by 4 bases and J by 3 bases, and 13 bases separated the two germline ends. Germline V gene sequence: CDR1 KGHSH, CDR2 LQKENI. This CDR3 has 14 residues. The chain's CDR3 is CASSRRDSNYEQYF. The DNA of the CDR3 is TGTGCCAGCTCACGGCGGGATTCCAACTACGAGCAGTACTTC.

In its sample, this clone was seen a few times. The chain links TRBV7-2 to TRBJ1-4, with 7 bases lining up with TRBD1. With V trimmed by 6 bases and J by 0 bases, 4 bases remained unmatched. The CDR3 consists of 15 residues. Germline CDR1 reads SGHTA; CDR2 reads FQGNSA. The CDR3 DNA reads as TGTGCCAGCAGTTTGCAGGGGGCAACTAATGAAAAACTGTTTTTT. This translates into CASSLQGATNEKLFF.

J is TRBJ2-2 and V is TRBV30; 7 positions match TRBD2. The CDR3 is made up of 13 amino acids. CDR1 GTSNPN and CDR2 SVGIG come from the germline V gene (reference sequence). Unmatched junction bases numbered 6, after V lost 3 bases and J lost 8 bases. The CDR3 coding sequence is TGTGCCTGGAGGACTAGCACCCTTGGGGAGCTGTTTTTT. Translating gives CAWRTSTLGELFF.